One sample yielded the 2 T cell receptor beta chains listed below, sequenced in a study of blood T cells in healthy people across ages. Sample-barcoded 5' priming and a J-beta primer mix drove a second PCR of roughly 7 to 11 cycles. In TCRdb, the 5' RACE reads were re-called with MiXCR into one record per CDR3 protein. The data hold some 1.1 million distinct CDR3 sequences, with 35% to 45% observed a single time. Sequencing was performed on blood. The receptors derive from a young man in good health.

The chain is built from TRBV20-1 and TRBJ2-1; 10 bases map to TRBD1. The junction had 9 bases not matched to a gene; V was cut back by 6 bases and J by 10 bases. The CDR3 spans 13 residues. Germline V gene data show CDR1 as DFQATT and CDR2 as SNEGSKA (reference sequence). This chain's CDR3 is CSATGTGDYEQFF. CDR3 DNA: TGCAGTGCCACCGGGACAGGGGACTACGAGCAGTTCTTC.

Turning to this clonotype: This may stem from a read error, because a much larger clone lies one nucleotide away. The chain couples TRBV4-3 to TRBJ1-2, with D uncertain. CDR1 is LGHNA, CDR2 YSLEER, per germline. The CDR3 consists of 14 residues. CDR3 nucleotides: TGCGCCAGCAGCCAAGATAGCCAGGTCGATGGCTGCACCTTC. Encoded protein: CASSQDSQVDGCTF.